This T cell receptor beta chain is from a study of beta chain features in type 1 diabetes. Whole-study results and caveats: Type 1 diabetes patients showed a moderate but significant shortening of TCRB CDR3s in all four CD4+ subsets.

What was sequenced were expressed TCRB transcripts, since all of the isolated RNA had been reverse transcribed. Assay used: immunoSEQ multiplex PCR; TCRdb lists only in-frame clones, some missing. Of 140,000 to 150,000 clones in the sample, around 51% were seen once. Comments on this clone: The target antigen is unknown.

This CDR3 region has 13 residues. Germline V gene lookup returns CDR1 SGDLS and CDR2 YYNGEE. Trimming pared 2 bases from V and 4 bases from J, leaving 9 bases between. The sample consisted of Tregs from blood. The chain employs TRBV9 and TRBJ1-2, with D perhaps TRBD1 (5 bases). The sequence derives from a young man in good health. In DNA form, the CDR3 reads TGTGCCAGCAGCGTTCGACAGTCCTATGGCTACACCTTC. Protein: CASSVRQSYGYTF.